These 27 T cell receptor beta chains originate from one sample sequenced in a study of T-cell memory formation after mild COVID-19. TCRdb called the 5' RACE reads again in MiXCR, with one record for every CDR3 protein. Seen here are approximately 180,000 distinct CDR3 sequences, approximately 16% observed once, and the top ten hold more than 2%. Sample: PBMCs or a T cell subset sorted from them (not recorded which). These receptors originate from an adult woman who had mild COVID-19 (a few samples of this study predate the infection). Cell type and time point are not known.

In its sample, this clonotype was seen a few times. The rearrangement uses TRBV7-6 and TRBJ2-1, with 7 nucleotides matching TRBD2. Trimming cost V 5 bases and J 5 bases; bases outside gene matches: 12. This CDR3 is 16 amino acids long. Germline V gives CDR1 SGHVS, CDR2 FNYEAQ. This chain's CDR3 is CASSRGRSGANNEQFF. DNA of the CDR3: TGTGCCAGCAGCCGGGGAAGGAGCGGGGCAAACAATGAGCAGTTCTTC.

CDR3 coding DNA: TGTGCCAGCAGTTTGTTTAGCAATCAGCCCCAGCATTTT. It specifies CASSLFSNQPQHF. The rearrangement joins TRBV12-3 or TRBV12-4 to TRBJ1-5; no firm D call. CDR3 length equals 13 residues. V dropped 3 bases and J dropped 0 bases, with 3 bases sitting between them.

The chain joins TRBV7-9 to TRBJ2-7; TRBD2 is a possible D gene (6 bases). V lost 5 bases and J lost 0, with 14 bases in between. Per the germline V gene, CDR1 is SEHNR and CDR2 is FQNEAQ (reference sequence). The CDR3 sequence is 15 residues long. The CDR3 sequence is CASSNVGGYSYEQYF. The CDR3 bases are TGTGCCAGCAGCAACGTCGGGGGTTACTCCTACGAGCAGTACTTC. Full variable domain (rest looked up from reference TRBV7-9 and TRBJ2-7): DTGVSQNPRHKITKRGQNVTFRCDPISEHNRLYWYRQTLGQGPEFLTYFQNEAQLEKSRLLSDRFSAERPKGSFSTLEIQRTEQGDSAMYLCASSNVGGYSYEQYFGPGTRLTVT.

The chain combines TRBV7-9 with TRBJ2-3; 10 nucleotides match TRBD2. The V and J ends lost 5 bases and 6 bases, in that order; junction bases with no gene match: 8. This CDR3 is 15 amino acids long. Looked up from germline, CDR1 is SEHNR and CDR2 is FQNEAQ (reference sequence). The CDR3 spells CASSKSGRAFDTQYF. The CDR3 DNA reads TGTGCCAGCAGCAAGAGCGGGAGGGCCTTTGATACGCAGTATTTT. The full variable domain, in which reference TRBV7-9 and TRBJ2-3 provide the parts outside the CDR3, is DTGVSQNPRHKITKRGQNVTFRCDPISEHNRLYWYRQTLGQGPEFLTYFQNEAQLEKSRLLSDRFSAERPKGSFSTLEIQRTEQGDSAMYLCASSKSGRAFDTQYFGPGTRLTVL.

The CDR3 reads CASSTQTSGLLNEQFF. CDR3 nucleotides: TGTGCCAGCAGCACCCAGACTAGCGGCCTTCTCAATGAGCAGTTCTTC. The chain combines TRBV12-3 or TRBV12-4 with TRBJ2-1, with 9 bases identical to TRBD2. This CDR3 is built from 16 residues. With 6 bases clipped from V and 6 bases from J, the junction kept 12 bases outside the gene matches.

The chain is built from TRBV24-1 and TRBJ1-2; D remains ambiguous. Germline V gives CDR1 KGHDR, CDR2 SFDVKD. The CDR3 is made up of 13 amino acids. The V and J ends lost 3 bases and 2 bases respectively, with 6 bases between them. In DNA, the CDR3 is TGTGCCACCAGTGATACAGCAAACTATGGCTACACCTTC. Protein sequence: CATSDTANYGYTF.

The chain uses TRBV27 and TRBJ2-3; D gene unclear. The germline V gene encodes CDR1 MNHEY and CDR2 SMNVEV (reference sequence). Trimming took off 2 bases at V and 0 bases at J, with 6 bases between the two ends. The CDR3 is 14 residues long. The CDR3 reads CASSLEWSTDTQYF. CDR3 bases: TGTGCCAGCAGTTTAGAATGGAGCACAGATACGCAGTATTTT.

The chain is built from TRBV7-9 and TRBJ2-1, with 7 bases identical to TRBD2. Trimming removed 6 bases from V and 7 bases from J; junction bases left unmatched: 3. The germline V gene has CDR1 SEHNR and CDR2 FQNEAQ (reference sequence). This CDR3 has 12 amino acids. Here the CDR3 DNA reads TGTGCCAGCAGGTTACTAGCGAATGAGCAGTTCTTC. Residues: CASRLLANEQFF.

This clonotype was picked up a small number of times. The V call is TRBV11-2, the J call TRBJ2-7; D may be TRBD1 (5 bases). The germline V gene has CDR1 SGHAT and CDR2 FQNNGV. Trimming stripped 5 bases from V and 4 bases from J, with 18 bases between. The CDR3 spans 15 residues. Written as DNA, the CDR3 is TGTGCCAGCAGCCTAGGGTACGGCAGGGCATACGAGCAGTACTTC. Protein: CASSLGYGRAYEQYF.

There are a few counts of this clonotype. The DNA of the CDR3 is TGTGCCAGCAGCTTGGTAGGACAGGGGTTCCATGGCTACAATGAGCAGTTCTTC. It specifies CASSLVGQGFHGYNEQFF. The chain employs TRBV5-6 and TRBJ2-1, with 9 bases lining up with TRBD1. V was clipped by 0 bases and J by 3 bases; unmatched bases: 10. The CDR3 has 18 residues. Germline V gives CDR1 SGHDT, CDR2 YYEEEE.

V and J are TRBV4-1 and TRBJ2-7; 9 nucleotides match TRBD1. J was trimmed by 3 bases and V by 0 bases; bases with no gene match: 3. This CDR3 is 15 amino acids long. The V gene's germline CDR1 is MGHRA and CDR2 YSYEKL. CDR3 in amino acids: CASSQEGDRVYEQYF. CDR3 sequence (DNA): TGCGCCAGCAGCCAAGAAGGGGACAGGGTCTACGAGCAGTACTTC.

This rearrangement joins TRBV5-1 to TRBJ2-7, with D maybe TRBD1 (6 bases). Germline V gives CDR1 SGHRS, CDR2 YFSETQ. This CDR3 has 15 amino acids. Trimming shortened V by 0 bases and J by 4 bases, and 14 bases separated the two germline ends. The CDR3 DNA reads TGCGCCAGCAGCTTGGATCCCGGGACAAATTACGAGCAGTACTTC. Protein: CASSLDPGTNYEQYF.

This clonotype was seen more than once but under ten times. The CDR3 nucleotides are TGTGCCAGCAGCATTAACTTTGGGGGGTCTGGGGCCAACGTCCTGACTTTC. This encodes CASSINFGGSGANVLTF. This chain links TRBV3-1 with TRBJ2-6; tentative D call: TRBD2 (6 bases). This CDR3 spans 17 amino acids. CDR1 is LGHDT, CDR2 YNNKEL, per germline (reference sequence). The ends were cut back, 5 bases at V and 1 base at J, with 15 bases in the middle.

There are a few counts of this clonotype. J is TRBJ2-7 and V is TRBV5-1; D possibly matches TRBD1 or TRBD2 (5 bases each). Germline V gene data show CDR1 as SGHRS and CDR2 as YFSETQ. The CDR3 runs to 15 residues. Trimming took off 4 bases at V and 0 bases at J, with 14 bases between the two ends. CDR3 residues: CASSPSGRTSYEQYF. The CDR3, as DNA: TGCGCCAGCAGCCCATCGGGACGGACCTCCTACGAGCAGTACTTC.

There are a few counts of this clonotype. The rearrangement links TRBV30 to TRBJ1-5; D is undetermined. This CDR3 is 14 amino acids long. Germline assignment: CDR1 GTSNPN and CDR2 SVGIG (reference sequence). Trimming stripped 4 bases from V and 6 bases from J, with 16 bases between. This CDR3 reads CAWTSVASSQPQHF. CDR3 in DNA: TGTGCCTGGACGAGTGTTGCGTCCAGTCAGCCCCAGCATTTT.

This clonotype was picked up many times. The J gene is TRBJ2-5, the V gene TRBV2, with D tentatively TRBD1 (5 bases). Germline V gives CDR1 SNHLY, CDR2 FYNNEI. This CDR3 comprises 11 residues. The ends were cut back, 5 bases at V and 5 bases at J, with 6 bases in the middle. CDR3 loop: CASSRQETQYF. CDR3 sequence (DNA): TGTGCCAGCAGTCGACAGGAGACCCAGTACTTC.

The gene calls are TRBV24-1 and TRBJ2-3; TRBD2 is a possible D gene (6 bases). Germline CDR1 KGHDR, CDR2 SFDVKD. Trimming took 5 bases from V and 7 from J, leaving 12 bases between them. This CDR3 has 13 amino acids. The DNA of the CDR3 is TGTGCCACCAGTGTAACTAGCTCACATACGCAGTATTTT. Protein: CATSVTSSHTQYF.

This clonotype was detected only a few times. The chain uses TRBV24-1 and TRBJ1-5; 8 nucleotides align to TRBD1. From germline, CDR1 is KGHDR and CDR2 SFDVKD. With V trimmed by 3 bases and J by 2 bases, 8 bases remained unmatched. The CDR3 has 17 residues. The CDR3 here is CATSDDTGGMGNQPQHF. In DNA, the CDR3 is TGTGCCACCAGTGATGACACAGGGGGGATGGGCAATCAGCCCCAGCATTTT.

The chain carries TRBV27 and TRBJ2-2; D is unclear. The V and J ends lost 5 bases and 1 base respectively, with 11 bases between them. CDR1 and CDR2 (germline): MNHEY, SMNVEV (reference sequence). CDR3 length: 15 residues. The DNA for the CDR3 is TGTGCCAGCAGTCAGACCGTCGGGAACACCGGGGAGCTGTTTTTT. Its translation is CASSQTVGNTGELFF.

In this sample, this clonotype turned up a few times. V and J are TRBV3-1 and TRBJ2-7; TRBD2 might be the D (6 bases). The CDR3 loop spans 12 amino acids. The ends were cut back, 6 bases at V and 9 bases at J, with 15 bases in the middle. Germline V gene sequence: CDR1 LGHDT, CDR2 YNNKEL (reference sequence). The CDR3 bases are TGTGCCAGCAGTGACCGGGACTGGACGCAGTACTTC. Protein: CASSDRDWTQYF.

The V and J genes are TRBV4-2 and TRBJ1-2, with TRBD1 matching 9 bases. This CDR3 is built from 16 residues. The J segment lost 3 bases and the V segment lost 3 bases, leaving 8 bases of the junction unmatched. Germline CDR1 reads LGHNA; CDR2 reads YNFKEQ. CDR3 nucleotides: TGTGCCAGCAGCCACAAAGTCACAGGGGGCGACTATGGCTACACCTTC. Translation gives CASSHKVTGGDYGYTF.

This clonotype was detected only a few times. CDR3 bases: TGTGCCAGCAGCCGCCGGGCTTACAATGAGCAGTTCTTC. Translating gives CASSRRAYNEQFF. The rearrangement links TRBV7-2 to TRBJ2-1; D not resolved. V lost 5 bases to trimming and J lost 4 bases, with 9 bases between them. CDR1 is SGHTA, CDR2 FQGNSA, per germline. This CDR3 spans 13 amino acids.

This chain joins TRBV5-1 and TRBJ2-7; TRBD1 is a possible D gene (6 bases). The germline gives CDR1 SGHRS, CDR2 YFSETQ. This CDR3 comprises 13 residues. Trimming shortened V by 6 bases and J by 2 bases, and 12 bases separated the two germline ends. The CDR3 sequence is CASTWDTTYEQYF. Written as DNA, the CDR3 is TGCGCCAGCACCTGGGACACTACCTACGAGCAGTACTTC.

This clonotype was counted between two and nine times. V is TRBV12-3 or TRBV12-4 and J is TRBJ2-5, with TRBD2 matching 10 bases. The CDR3 is made up of 16 amino acids. Trimming removed 6 bases from V and 2 bases from J; junction bases left unmatched: 9. The CDR3 spells CASSLTSGTYQETQYF. The CDR3 DNA reads as TGTGCCAGCAGCCTTACTAGCGGGACCTATCAAGAGACCCAGTACTTC.

In this sample, this clonotype turned up a few times. The chain has TRBV6-5 and TRBJ2-7; D is unclear. The germline CDR1 and CDR2 sequences are MNHEY and SVGAGI. V was clipped by 5 bases and J by 7 bases, with 18 bases between them. The CDR3 extends over 14 amino acids. CDR3 bases: TGTGCCAGCAGTCTCACTTTTATCGGGTCGGAGCAGTACTTC. Protein: CASSLTFIGSEQYF.

This clonotype has only a few counts. V gene TRBV30 combines with J gene TRBJ2-4; D may match TRBD1 or TRBD2 (6 bases each). This CDR3 has 11 amino acids. The germline V gene has CDR1 GTSNPN and CDR2 SVGIG (reference sequence). The CDR3 loop reads CAQRGGNIQYF. DNA of the CDR3: TGTGCTCAAAGAGGGGGGAACATTCAGTACTTC.

This clonotype has only a few counts. The gene calls are TRBV11-2 and TRBJ2-1; 10 nucleotides agree with TRBD1. Trimming removed 5 bases from V and 4 bases from J; junction bases left unmatched: 5. CDR3 length equals 15 residues. The germline V gene has CDR1 SGHAT and CDR2 FQNNGV. The CDR3 sequence: CASSLGQGGYNEQFF. The CDR3 DNA reads as TGTGCCAGCAGCCTCGGACAGGGGGGATACAATGAGCAGTTCTTC. Combining the CDR3 with reference TRBV11-2 and TRBJ2-1 gives the whole variable domain EAGVAQSPRYKIIEKRQSVAFWCNPISGHATLYWYQQILGQGPKLLIQFQNNGVVDDSQLPKDRFSAERLKGVDSTLKIQPAKLEDSAVYLCASSLGQGGYNEQFFGPGTRLTVL.